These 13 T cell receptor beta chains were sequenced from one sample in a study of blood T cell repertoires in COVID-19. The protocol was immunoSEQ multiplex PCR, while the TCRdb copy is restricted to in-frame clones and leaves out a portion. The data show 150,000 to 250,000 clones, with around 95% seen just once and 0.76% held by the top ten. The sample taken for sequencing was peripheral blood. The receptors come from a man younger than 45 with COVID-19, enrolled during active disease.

CDR3 loop: CATKGTSGGNTDTQYF. The CDR3 coding sequence is TGTGCCACCAAGGGGACTAGCGGGGGCAACACAGATACGCAGTATTTT. This chain joins TRBV10-3 and TRBJ2-3; 14 bases agree with TRBD2. Germline V CDR1 and CDR2: ENHRY, SYGVKD. The V and J ends lost 10 bases and 2 bases, in that order; junction bases with no gene match: 8. This CDR3 has 16 residues.

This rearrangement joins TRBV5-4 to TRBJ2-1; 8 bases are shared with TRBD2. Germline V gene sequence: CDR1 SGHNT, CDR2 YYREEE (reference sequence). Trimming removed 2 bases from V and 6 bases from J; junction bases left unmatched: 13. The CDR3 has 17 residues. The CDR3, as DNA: TGTGCCAGCAGCTTCTGGGGAGCGGGGGAGATTGGCAATGAGCAGTTCTTC. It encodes CASSFWGAGEIGNEQFF.

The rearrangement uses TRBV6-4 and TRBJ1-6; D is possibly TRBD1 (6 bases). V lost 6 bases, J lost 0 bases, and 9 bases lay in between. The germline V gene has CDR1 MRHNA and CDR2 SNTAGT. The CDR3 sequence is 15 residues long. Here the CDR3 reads CASRQGSSYNSPLHF. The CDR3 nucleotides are TGTGCCAGCAGACAGGGAAGCTCCTATAATTCACCCCTCCACTTT.

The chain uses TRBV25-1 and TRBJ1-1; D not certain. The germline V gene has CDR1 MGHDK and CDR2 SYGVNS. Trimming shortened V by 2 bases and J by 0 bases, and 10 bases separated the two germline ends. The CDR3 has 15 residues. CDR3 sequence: CASSERGSMNTEAFF. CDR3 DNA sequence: TGTGCCAGCAGTGAACGAGGTTCCATGAACACTGAAGCTTTCTTT.

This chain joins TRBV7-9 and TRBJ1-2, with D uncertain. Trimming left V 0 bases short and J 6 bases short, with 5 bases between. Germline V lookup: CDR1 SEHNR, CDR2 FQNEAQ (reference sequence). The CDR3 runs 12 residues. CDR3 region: CASSLAFDGYTF. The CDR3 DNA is TGTGCCAGCAGCTTAGCGTTCGATGGCTACACCTTC.

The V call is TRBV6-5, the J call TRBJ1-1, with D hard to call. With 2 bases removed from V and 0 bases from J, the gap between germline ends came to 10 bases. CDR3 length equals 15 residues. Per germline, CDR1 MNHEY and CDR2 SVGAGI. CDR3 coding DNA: TGTGCCAGCAGTTACGGGCTCTTATTGAACACTGAAGCTTTCTTT. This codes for CASSYGLLLNTEAFF.

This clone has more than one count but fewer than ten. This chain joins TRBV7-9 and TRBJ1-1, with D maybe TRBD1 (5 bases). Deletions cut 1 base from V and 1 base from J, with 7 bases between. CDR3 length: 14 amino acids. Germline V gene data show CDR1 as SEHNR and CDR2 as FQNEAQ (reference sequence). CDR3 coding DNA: TGTGCCAGCAGCTTAGACACAGGGAACACTGAAGCTTTCTTT. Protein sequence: CASSLDTGNTEAFF.

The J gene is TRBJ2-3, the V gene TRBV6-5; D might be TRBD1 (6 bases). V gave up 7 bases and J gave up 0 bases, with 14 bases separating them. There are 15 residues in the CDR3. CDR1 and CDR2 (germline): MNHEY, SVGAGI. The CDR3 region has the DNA TGTGCCAGCAAAGGCAGGGGTGCTAGCACAGATACGCAGTATTTT. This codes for CASKGRGASTDTQYF.

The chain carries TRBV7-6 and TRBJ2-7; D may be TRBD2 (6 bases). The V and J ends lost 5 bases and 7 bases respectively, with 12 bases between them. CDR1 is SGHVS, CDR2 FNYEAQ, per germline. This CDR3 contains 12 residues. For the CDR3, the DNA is TGTGCCAGCAGCCAAAACGCGGGGGAGCAGTACTTC. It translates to CASSQNAGEQYF.

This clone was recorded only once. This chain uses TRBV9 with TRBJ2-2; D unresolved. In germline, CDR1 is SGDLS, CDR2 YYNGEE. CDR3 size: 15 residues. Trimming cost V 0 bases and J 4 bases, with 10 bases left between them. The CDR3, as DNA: TGTGCCAGCAGCGTAGGGCTGCCGGGCACCGGGGAGCTGTTTTTT. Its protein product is CASSVGLPGTGELFF.

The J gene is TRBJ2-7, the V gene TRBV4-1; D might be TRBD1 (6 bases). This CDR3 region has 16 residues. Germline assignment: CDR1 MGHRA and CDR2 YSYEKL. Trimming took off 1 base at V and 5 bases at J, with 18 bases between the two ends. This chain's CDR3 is CASSQGFRGLFDEQYF. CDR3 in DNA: TGCGCCAGCAGCCAAGGATTCAGGGGCCTTTTCGACGAGCAGTACTTC.

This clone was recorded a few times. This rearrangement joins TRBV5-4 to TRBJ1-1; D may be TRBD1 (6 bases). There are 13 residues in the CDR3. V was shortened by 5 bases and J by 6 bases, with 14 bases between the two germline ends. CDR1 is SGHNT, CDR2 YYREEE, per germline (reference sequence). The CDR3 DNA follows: TGTGCCAGCAGTTCAGGGGCCCATTCTGAAGCTTTCTTT. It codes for CASSSGAHSEAFF.

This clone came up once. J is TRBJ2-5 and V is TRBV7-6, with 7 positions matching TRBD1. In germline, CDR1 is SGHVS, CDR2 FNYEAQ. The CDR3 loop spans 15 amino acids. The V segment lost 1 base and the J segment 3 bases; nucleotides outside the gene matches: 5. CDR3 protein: CASSLGGGAKETQYF. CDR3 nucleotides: TGTGCCAGCAGCTTAGGAGGGGGCGCGAAAGAGACCCAGTACTTC.